Shown below are 19 T cell receptor beta chains from a single sample sequenced in a study of T cells in Graves' hyperthyroidism and ophthalmopathy (dated by TCRdb to between 2018 and 2020). The library relied on multiplex PCR. The sequencer was an Illumina HiSeq 2000. TCR beta CDR3 regions were amplified from RNA transcripts. The TCR CDR3 was subjected to a first round of RT-PCR using the HTBI primer set and the Qiagen OneStep RT-PCR kit. The public reads were quality trimmed at Q25 with fastp and then assembled into clones with MiXCR by TCRdb, keeping productive beta chains. Rows merge per CDR3 protein into single entries with the most common DNA and genes. Counted in this sample were some 560,000 distinct CDR3 sequences; about 15% of them appeared once. The ten largest account for approximately 15% of the sample. The sequencing input was blood. These receptors all come from a woman in her thirties or forties with Graves' hyperthyroidism.

This clonotype showed up many times. The CDR3 spells CAWGRGTGIPLYGYTF. CDR3 sequence (DNA): TGTGCCTGGGGCAGGGGGACGGGAATTCCTCTCTATGGCTACACCTTC. The J gene is TRBJ1-2, the V gene TRBV30; 7 positions match TRBD1. Looked up from germline, CDR1 is GTSNPN and CDR2 is SVGIG (reference sequence). This CDR3 is built from 16 residues. With V trimmed by 5 bases and J by 4 bases, 16 bases remained unmatched.

To note about this clonotype: A much larger clone lies one base from this, so it may be a read error. The J gene is TRBJ2-5, the V gene TRBV27; D remains unclear. The CDR3 covers 15 residues. The germline gives CDR1 MNHEY, CDR2 SMNVEV (reference sequence). CDR3 in DNA: TGTGTCAGCAGTTTAGGGCGCTTCCGGCAAGAGACCCAGTACTTC. Its translation is CVSSLGRFRQETQYF.

This chain's CDR3 is CASSMGASGSLGNEQFF. CDR3 in DNA: TGTGCCAGTAGTATGGGGGCTAGCGGGAGTTTAGGAAATGAGCAGTTCTTC. This sequence joins TRBV19 and TRBJ2-1; 10 positions agree with TRBD2. This CDR3 is 17 amino acids long. J was trimmed by 7 bases and V by 3 bases; bases with no gene match: 12. In germline, CDR1 is LNHDA, CDR2 SQIVND (reference sequence).

At least ten counts were recorded for this clonotype. The chain links TRBV2 to TRBJ1-6; D possibly corresponds to TRBD1 (5 bases). Trimming left V 5 bases short and J 3 bases short, with 8 bases between. The CDR3 is made up of 14 amino acids. Germline V gene lookup returns CDR1 SNHLY and CDR2 FYNNEI. The CDR3 is CASSSTVYNSPLHF. CDR3 DNA sequence: TGTGCCAGCAGTTCGACAGTCTATAATTCACCCCTCCACTTT.

The table lists this clonotype with a few counts. A much larger clone lies one base from this, so it may be a read error. This chain connects TRBV11-3 to TRBJ2-3; 7 nucleotides agree with TRBD2. V shed 5 bases and J 2 bases; nucleotides not matched to a gene: 7. The CDR3 is 15 amino acids. Germline assignment: CDR1 SGHNT and CDR2 YENEEA. Written as DNA, the CDR3 is TGTGCCAGCAGCAAAGGACTAGTCGTCACAGATACGCAGTATTTT. The encoded protein is CASSKGLVVTDTQYF.

Many counts were recorded for this clonotype. This chain connects TRBV6-1 to TRBJ1-1, with a tentative D call TRBD1 (5 bases). V lost 1 base to trimming and J lost 10 bases, with 25 bases between them. From germline, CDR1 is MNHNS and CDR2 SASEGT. This CDR3 is 17 amino acids long. The CDR3 loop reads CASSEEPGTGGAGGAFF. The CDR3 DNA reads as TGTGCCAGCAGTGAAGAGCCCGGAACAGGTGGAGCGGGAGGAGCTTTCTTT.

This clonotype was recorded many times. CDR3 region: CASSPTGVRTEAFF. Written as DNA, the CDR3 is TGTGCCAGCTCACCGACAGGGGTGAGGACTGAAGCTTTCTTT. The V call is TRBV18, the J call TRBJ1-1, with 8 bases fitting TRBD1. V lost 3 bases and J lost 5; bases outside the gene matches: 5. Germline V gene sequence: CDR1 KGHSH, CDR2 LQKENI. This CDR3 region has 14 residues.

This clonotype has at least ten counts. This rearrangement joins TRBV5-1 to TRBJ2-7, with 8 bases aligning to TRBD2. This CDR3 has 14 amino acids. V shed 4 bases and J 3 bases; nucleotides not matched to a gene: 6. Germline V CDR1 and CDR2: SGHRS, YFSETQ. The CDR3: CASSPGAGDYEQYF. CDR3 nucleotides: TGCGCCAGCAGCCCGGGAGCGGGAGACTACGAGCAGTACTTC. Full variable domain (outside the CDR3, taken from reference TRBV5-1 and TRBJ2-7): KAGVTQTPRYLIKTRGQQVTLSCSPISGHRSVSWYQQTPGQGLQFLFEYFSETQRNKGNFPGRFSGRQFSNSRSEMNVSTLELGDSALYLCASSPGAGDYEQYFGPGTRLTVT.

This clonotype was counted between two and nine times. The chain has TRBV19 and TRBJ1-5, with 7 bases that match TRBD1. The CDR3 spans 16 residues. Germline V gene data show CDR1 as LNHDA and CDR2 as SQIVND (reference sequence). The J segment lost 2 bases and the V segment lost 5 bases, leaving 9 bases of the junction unmatched. The CDR3 sequence is CASSWQGEIGNQPQHF. The CDR3, as DNA: TGTGCCAGTAGTTGGCAGGGGGAGATTGGCAATCAGCCCCAGCATTTT.

V gene TRBV19 combines with J gene TRBJ1-5, with D perhaps TRBD1 (5 bases). Germline CDR1 is LNHDA and CDR2 is SQIVND (reference sequence). Trimming shortened V by 1 base and J by 6 bases, and 13 bases separated the two germline ends. This CDR3 has 15 amino acids. CDR3 DNA sequence: TGTGCCAGTAGTATAGGCCCCGGGGGTGGTCAGCCCCAGCATTTT. This codes for CASSIGPGGGQPQHF.

The genes are TRBV12-3 or TRBV12-4 and TRBJ2-2, with 9 bases fitting TRBD1. Unmatched junction bases numbered 10, after V lost 5 bases and J lost 0 bases. This CDR3 region has 18 residues. As DNA, the CDR3 is TGTGCCAGCAGTACCGGGACAGGGACGGCGCCGAACACCGGGGAGCTGTTTTTT. Its protein is CASSTGTGTAPNTGELFF.

This clonotype turned up a few times. The genes are TRBV18 and TRBJ2-1; 7 nucleotides align to TRBD1. Germline CDR1 reads KGHSH; CDR2 reads LQKENI. This CDR3 is 13 amino acids long. V lost 3 bases and J lost 7; bases outside the gene matches: 3. CDR3 nucleotide sequence: TGTGCCAGCTCACCTGTACAGGGGAATGAGCAGTTCTTC. This sequence encodes CASSPVQGNEQFF.

The chain is built from TRBV5-1 and TRBJ2-1; TRBD2 agrees at 9 bases. Germline V CDR1 and CDR2: SGHRS, YFSETQ. With V trimmed by 0 bases and J by 9 bases, 7 bases remained unmatched. The length of the CDR3 is 15 residues. This CDR3 reads CASSLGASGKGEQFF. CDR3 coding DNA: TGCGCCAGCAGCTTGGGGGCTAGCGGGAAGGGTGAGCAGTTCTTC.

This clonotype was counted ten times or more. The chain joins TRBV2 to TRBJ2-1, with 8 nucleotides matching TRBD2. The germline gives CDR1 SNHLY, CDR2 FYNNEI. The CDR3 has 14 amino acids. Germline trimming cut 7 bases from V and 1 base from J; bases unmatched to any gene: 3. The CDR3 coding sequence is TGTGCCAGCAAGCGGGAGAGGTCCTACAATGAGCAGTTCTTC. This codes for CASKRERSYNEQFF.

The rearrangement uses TRBV29-1 and TRBJ1-2; a weak D match, TRBD1 (6 bases). The CDR3 covers 15 residues. Germline V gene sequence: CDR1 SQVTM, CDR2 ANQGSEA. V gave up 2 bases and J gave up 5 bases, with 18 bases separating them. CDR3 sequence reads: CSVEMGGRGGYGYTF. The CDR3 DNA reads as TGCAGCGTTGAAATGGGAGGCAGGGGCGGGTATGGCTACACCTTC.

This clonotype was recorded at least ten times. The chain links TRBV5-5 to TRBJ2-5, with TRBD1 matching 11 bases. Germline values: CDR1 SGHKS, CDR2 YYEKEE (reference sequence). Germline trimming cut 4 bases from V and 2 bases from J; bases unmatched to any gene: 10. The CDR3 length is 17 residues. The CDR3 here is CASSLDRGRGWQETQYF. In DNA, the CDR3 is TGTGCCAGCAGCCTGGACAGGGGGCGCGGGTGGCAAGAGACCCAGTACTTC.

The chain has TRBV11-2 and TRBJ2-5; 11 bases agree with TRBD2. CDR3 length: 16 residues. The trim removed 1 base at V and 5 bases at J, leaving 6 bases unmatched. Germline-derived CDR1 and CDR2 are SGHAT and FQNNGV. CDR3 region: CASSLGPSGRPETQYF. In DNA, the CDR3 is TGTGCCAGCAGCTTAGGACCTAGCGGGAGGCCGGAGACCCAGTACTTC.

This clonotype was seen a few times. This chain uses TRBV12-3 or TRBV12-4 with TRBJ1-2; tentatively, D is TRBD1 (5 bases). Trimming took 5 bases from V and 1 from J, leaving 11 bases between them. This CDR3 spans 14 amino acids. The CDR3 DNA sequence: TGTGCCAGCAGTACGGACACCCTTAACTATGGCTACACCTTC. Translation: CASSTDTLNYGYTF.

The J gene is TRBJ1-2, the V gene TRBV7-9; D may be TRBD1 (6 bases). Germline CDR1 reads SEHNR; CDR2 reads FQNEAQ (reference sequence). V lost 4 bases and J lost 3, with 15 bases in between. The CDR3 loop spans 15 amino acids. Here the CDR3 DNA reads TGTGCCAGCAGCTATAATAGGGGGGGCGACTATGGCTACACCTTC. As protein: CASSYNRGGDYGYTF. The entire variable domain, with the rest obtained from reference TRBV7-9 and TRBJ1-2, is as follows: DTGVSQNPRHKITKRGQNVTFRCDPISEHNRLYWYRQTLGQGPEFLTYFQNEAQLEKSRLLSDRFSAERPKGSFSTLEIQRTEQGDSAMYLCASSYNRGGDYGYTFGSGTRLTVV.